This T cell receptor (beta chain) is from a study of beta chain features in type 1 diabetes. As for this clone: Its matching antigen is unknown.

Whole-study findings and limits: Naive, central memory and Treg TCRB repertoires seemed to resemble each other more closely in patients than they did in healthy donors. The study found moderately but significantly shorter TCRB CDR3s in all four CD4+ subsets of Type 1 diabetes patients.

TCRB transcripts that were expressed got sequenced, as all of the isolated RNA had been reverse transcribed. The assay was immunoSEQ multiplex PCR, and TCRdb's table has in-frame clones only and misses some. The sample has hundreds of thousands of clones; around 15% are singletons. The sequenced sample consisted of naive CD4+ T cells from blood. The receptor was derived from a young man in good health.

CDR3 in DNA: TGTGCCACCAGCAGAGATGGCGGGTATCAGCCCCAGCATTTT. Translated: CATSRDGGYQPQHF. This sequence joins TRBV15 and TRBJ1-5; D uncertain. Per the germline V gene, CDR1 is LNHNV and CDR2 is YYDKDF (reference sequence). CDR3 length: 14 amino acids. Deletions cut 0 bases from V and 5 bases from J, with 8 bases between.